Listed below are T cell receptor beta chains from one sample, sequenced in a study of shared clonotypes between healthy human individuals. TCRdb keeps only in-frame clones here, not all; method: immunoSEQ multiplex PCR. The sample consists of some 2.3 million clones, 85% to 95% of them appearing once. Sequenced sample: naive CD4+ T cells from PBMCs. The receptors stem from a man between 18 and 35 years old in good health. Some clones in this sample may be carry-over from other donors' samples. The CDR3 runs from the conserved cysteine through the conserved F or W. The D gene is left open where the match is weak.

V	J	D	CDR3
TRBV28	TRBJ1-1	TRBD1	CASRSSGDSGTEAFF
TRBV6-6	TRBJ2-1	.	CASSYYRSGSYNEQFF
TRBV4-1	TRBJ2-3	TRBD2	CASSRQPGLAGEWVDTQYF
TRBV30	TRBJ2-2	TRBD1	CAWSVQSGGTGELFF
TRBV6-1	TRBJ2-6	.	CASSEARVSGANVLTF
TRBV30	TRBJ1-3	.	CAWRTGNTIYF
TRBV6-1	TRBJ1-2	.	CASRERQPNYGYTF
TRBV12-5	TRBJ2-2	.	CASGGGTGELFF
TRBV5-6	TRBJ2-3	.	CASSSRQTKSTDTQYF
TRBV7-2	TRBJ2-7	.	CASSGSDPWGQQYF
TRBV5-1	TRBJ2-7	.	CASSTGAGTHEQYF
TRBV25-1	TRBJ2-1	.	CATPGGVEDEQFF
TRBV2	TRBJ2-1	TRBD1	CASKTGMYNEQFF
TRBV6-1	TRBJ2-5	.	CASSADNQETQYF
TRBV7-9	TRBJ2-1	.	CAFLGIGAGSASYNEQFF
TRBV18	TRBJ1-1	.	CASSPPSNTEAFF
TRBV18	TRBJ2-7	TRBD1	CASSPTGPPYEQYF